Each of the 23 T cell receptor beta chains below was sequenced from the same sample in a study of T cells in Graves' hyperthyroidism and ophthalmopathy. Authors of the study amplified TCR beta CDR3 regions from RNA transcripts. Using the HTBI primer set, a first-round RT-PCR was run on the TCR CDR3. MiXCR, run by TCRdb on the multiplex PCR reads, gives a single entry per CDR3 protein. The data show fewer than 300,000 distinct CDR3 sequences, less than 30% seen once. Sequenced sample: blood. The origin of the receptors is a man in his forties or fifties with Graves' hyperthyroidism that later progressed to Graves' ophthalmopathy.

This clonotype has at least ten counts. The chain carries TRBV28 and TRBJ1-3, with D perhaps matching TRBD1 (5 bases). The germline V gene encodes CDR1 MDHEN and CDR2 SYDVKM. Trimming took off 6 bases at V and 2 bases at J, with 14 bases between the two ends. The CDR3 consists of 15 residues. The CDR3 DNA reads TGTGCCAGCAGGCCAGTGGACACTACTGGAAACACCATATATTTT. It translates to CASRPVDTTGNTIYF.

This clonotype was found a few times. The chain links TRBV20-1 to TRBJ2-7, with D hard to call. V lost 3 bases to trimming and J lost 0 bases, with 9 bases between them. Germline-derived CDR1 and CDR2 are DFQATT and SNEGSKA (reference sequence). The length of the CDR3 is 13 residues. Written as DNA, the CDR3 is TGCAGTGCTAGGCCGTCGGGCTCCTACGAGCAGTACTTC. Its protein product is CSARPSGSYEQYF.

At least ten counts were recorded for this clonotype. The rearrangement joins TRBV28 to TRBJ2-7, with TRBD1 as a possible D gene (7 bases). Trimming stripped 5 bases from V and 5 bases from J, with 19 bases between. This CDR3 comprises 15 residues. The germline V gene has CDR1 MDHEN and CDR2 SYDVKM. As DNA, the CDR3 is TGTGCCAGCAGTCGACCGTCCAGGGGGGCCCACGAGCAGTACTTC. Its protein is CASSRPSRGAHEQYF.

This clonotype was seen ten or more times. This chain links TRBV12-3 or TRBV12-4 with TRBJ2-7, with D possibly TRBD2 on 6 matching bases. This CDR3 has 13 residues. The V end was cut by 6 bases, the J end by 3 bases, with 12 bases between. The CDR3 loop reads CASRIGSSYEQYF. The CDR3 nucleotides read TGTGCCAGCAGAATCGGGAGTAGCTACGAGCAGTACTTC.

This clonotype was picked up a small number of times. The chain has TRBV18 and TRBJ1-1; D possibly corresponds to TRBD1 (6 bases). Germline CDR1 KGHSH, CDR2 LQKENI. The V end lost 2 bases, the J end lost 3 bases, and 22 bases lay between the germline ends. The CDR3 is 18 amino acids. For the CDR3, the DNA is TGTGCCAGCTCACCAAATAAAGGGGGATTGGAAAGGGACACTGAAGCTTTCTTT. It encodes CASSPNKGGLERDTEAFF.

This clonotype was seen ten or more times. The V call is TRBV11-2, the J call TRBJ2-7; 8 nucleotides agree with TRBD1. V shed 6 bases, J shed 6 bases, and the junction held 10 bases outside the gene matches. The germline gives CDR1 SGHAT, CDR2 FQNNGV. CDR3 size: 14 residues. The CDR3 reads CASRLRTGNVEQYF. The CDR3 DNA is TGTGCCAGCAGACTCCGGACAGGGAATGTCGAGCAGTACTTC. The whole variable domain, filled in from reference TRBV11-2 and TRBJ2-7, reads EAGVAQSPRYKIIEKRQSVAFWCNPISGHATLYWYQQILGQGPKLLIQFQNNGVVDDSQLPKDRFSAERLKGVDSTLKIQPAKLEDSAVYLCASRLRTGNVEQYFGPGTRLTVT.

This clonotype has only a few counts. The genes are TRBV6-1 and TRBJ1-2, with a tentative D call TRBD1 (6 bases). CDR3 length equals 12 residues. CDR1 and CDR2 (germline): MNHNS, SASEGT. Trimming pared 4 bases from V and 8 bases from J, leaving 11 bases between. CDR3 loop: CASSATGAGYTF. CDR3 DNA sequence: TGTGCCAGCAGTGCGACAGGAGCAGGCTACACCTTC.

This clonotype was seen many times. The genes are TRBV6-5 and TRBJ1-1; D may be TRBD1 (5 bases). Germline V gene sequence: CDR1 MNHEY, CDR2 SVGAGI. The CDR3 has 14 amino acids. V was pared by 7 bases and J by 5 bases, with 17 bases between. The CDR3 DNA is TGTGCCAGCATAGGAGGGGAGTGGTGGACTGAAGCTTTCTTT. As protein: CASIGGEWWTEAFF.

This clonotype occurred many times. The chain combines TRBV9 with TRBJ1-2; the match to TRBD1 covers 9 bases. V shed 3 bases and J 2 bases; nucleotides not matched to a gene: 5. CDR3 size: 15 residues. Germline V gene sequence: CDR1 SGDLS, CDR2 YYNGEE. This CDR3 reads CASSGKTGGNYGYTF. CDR3 nucleotide sequence: TGTGCCAGCAGCGGAAAGACAGGGGGGAACTATGGCTACACCTTC.

This clonotype was counted at least ten times. The J gene is TRBJ2-7, the V gene TRBV20-1; no firm D call. Germline lookup yields CDR1 DFQATT and CDR2 SNEGSKA (reference sequence). V lost 0 bases and J lost 2, with 11 bases in between. The CDR3 sequence is 14 residues long. CDR3 sequence reads: CSARDPSYPYEQYF. The DNA of the CDR3 is TGCAGTGCTAGAGATCCTTCTTACCCCTACGAGCAGTACTTC.

This clonotype appeared many times. This chain uses TRBV11-2 with TRBJ1-1; TRBD1 might be the D (5 bases). CDR1 SGHAT and CDR2 FQNNGV come from the germline V gene. CDR3 size: 12 residues. The V end was cut by 6 bases, the J end by 1 base, with 6 bases between. CDR3 sequence: CASRQENTEAFF. The CDR3 DNA follows: TGTGCCAGCAGACAGGAGAACACTGAAGCTTTCTTT.

This clonotype was recorded many times. The chain employs TRBV15 and TRBJ1-5, with D unresolved. V shed 3 bases and J shed 4 bases, with 13 bases lying between them. Germline CDR1 is LNHNV and CDR2 is YYDKDF (reference sequence). This CDR3 spans 15 amino acids. The CDR3 sequence is CATSSSVKNNQPQHF. DNA for the CDR3: TGTGCCACCAGCAGTTCGGTTAAGAATAATCAGCCCCAGCATTTT.

This clonotype was detected many times. The chain carries TRBV28 and TRBJ1-5; possibly TRBD1 for D (5 bases). CDR1 and CDR2 from the germline V gene are MDHEN and SYDVKM. V lost 3 bases, J lost 4 bases, and 13 bases lay in between. There are 15 residues in the CDR3. The CDR3 sequence is CASSFRGEGNQPQHF. In DNA, the CDR3 is TGTGCCAGCAGTTTTCGGGGGGAAGGGAATCAGCCCCAGCATTTT.

This clonotype occurred many times. The J gene is TRBJ2-7, the V gene TRBV11-1; maybe TRBD2 (5 bases). The CDR3 has 16 residues. Germline CDR1 SGHAT, CDR2 FQDESV (reference sequence). V gave up 3 bases and J gave up 2 bases, with 17 bases separating them. The DNA for the CDR3 is TGTGCCAGCAGCTTTTTTGGAGGTGGAGATACCTACGAGCAGTACTTC. As protein: CASSFFGGGDTYEQYF.

There are many counts of this clonotype. V usage is TRBV12-3 or TRBV12-4 and J usage is TRBJ1-1; 7 bases line up with TRBD1. The CDR3 has 13 amino acids. V lost 5 bases to trimming and J lost 6 bases; unmatched junction nucleotides: 6. CDR3: CASSTGVRPEAFF. In DNA, the CDR3 is TGTGCCAGCAGTACAGGGGTGAGGCCTGAAGCTTTCTTT.

This clonotype was counted at least ten times. The rearrangement links TRBV7-2 to TRBJ2-7, with D possibly being TRBD2 (5 bases). V was shortened by 2 bases and J by 2 bases, with 13 bases between the two germline ends. This CDR3 is built from 15 residues. Germline CDR1 reads SGHTA; CDR2 reads FQGNSA. In nucleotides, the CDR3 is TGTGCCAGCAGCTTATGGGCGGGTCCACCCTACGAGCAGTACTTC. Translating it yields CASSLWAGPPYEQYF.

The chain carries TRBV20-1 and TRBJ2-5, with D hard to call. This CDR3 spans 13 amino acids. Germline loops: CDR1 DFQATT, CDR2 SNEGSKA (reference sequence). Trimming pared 3 bases from V and 2 bases from J, leaving 10 bases between. The DNA for the CDR3 is TGCAGTGCTAGTTTTCGGCTTCAAGAGACCCAGTACTTC. Its translation is CSASFRLQETQYF.

This clonotype has a count of ten or more. This sequence joins TRBV29-1 and TRBJ2-5; perhaps TRBD1 as D (5 bases). CDR1 is SQVTM and CDR2 is ANQGSEA in the germline V gene. This CDR3 has 13 residues. Trimming pared 4 bases from V and 0 bases from J, leaving 9 bases between. This CDR3 reads CSVGGLYQETQYF. Here the CDR3 DNA reads TGCAGCGTTGGGGGCTTGTACCAAGAGACCCAGTACTTC.

This clonotype was counted at least ten times. The rearrangement joins TRBV2 to TRBJ2-3; D gene ambiguous. V was pared by 4 bases and J by 12 bases, with 17 bases between. Germline loops: CDR1 SNHLY, CDR2 FYNNEI. The CDR3 extends over 13 amino acids. CDR3 DNA: TGTGCCAGCAGTGGTGGCGCTTCTGGAATACAGTATTTT. It yields the protein CASSGGASGIQYF.

Ten or more counts support this clonotype. The chain is built from TRBV20-1 and TRBJ1-5; no clear D. CDR3 size: 13 residues. The ends were cut back, 0 bases at V and 6 bases at J, with 9 bases in the middle. The V gene's germline CDR1 is DFQATT and CDR2 SNEGSKA (reference sequence). The CDR3 nucleotides read TGCAGTGCTAGAGATCACACGTCTCAGCCCCAGCATTTT. Protein product: CSARDHTSQPQHF.

This clonotype was seen repeatedly, ten times or more. This rearrangement joins TRBV3-1 to TRBJ2-2; D possibly corresponds to TRBD1 (6 bases). This CDR3 region has 13 residues. Deletions cut 3 bases from V and 6 bases from J, with 8 bases between. CDR1 is LGHDT, CDR2 YNNKEL, per germline (reference sequence). CDR3 DNA: TGTGCCAGCAGCCAGCAGGGGCCCGGGGAGCTGTTTTTT. It codes for CASSQQGPGELFF. Together with reference TRBV3-1 and TRBJ2-2, the CDR3 gives the full variable domain: DTAVSQTPKYLVTQMGNDKSIKCEQNLGHDTMYWYKQDSKKFLKIMFSYNNKELIINETVPNRFSPKSPDKAHLNLHINSLELGDSAVYFCASSQQGPGELFFGEGSRLTVL.

Ten or more counts support this clonotype. The chain is built from TRBV20-1 and TRBJ2-7; D is undetermined. This CDR3 is 13 amino acids long. Germline V gives CDR1 DFQATT, CDR2 SNEGSKA (reference sequence). V was cut by 1 base and J by 5 bases, with 12 bases left in between. The CDR3 nucleotides read TGCAGTGCTAGAGGGCAAGAGAGCCACGAGCAGTACTTC. Translated: CSARGQESHEQYF.

This clonotype was counted many times. V gene TRBV28 combines with J gene TRBJ2-2; 8 bases match TRBD2. The CDR3 covers 15 residues. Germline V gene sequence: CDR1 MDHEN, CDR2 SYDVKM. With V trimmed by 7 bases and J by 6 bases, 10 bases remained unmatched. For the CDR3, the DNA is TGTGCCAGCACGCCGGGACTAGTAATCCCCGGGGAGCTGTTTTTT. This gives the protein CASTPGLVIPGELFF. The whole variable domain, filled in from reference TRBV28 and TRBJ2-2, reads DVKVTQSSRYLVKRTGEKVFLECVQDMDHENMFWYRQDPGLGLRLIYFSYDVKMKEKGDIPEGYSVSREKKERFSLILESASTNQTSMYLCASTPGLVIPGELFFGEGSRLTVL.